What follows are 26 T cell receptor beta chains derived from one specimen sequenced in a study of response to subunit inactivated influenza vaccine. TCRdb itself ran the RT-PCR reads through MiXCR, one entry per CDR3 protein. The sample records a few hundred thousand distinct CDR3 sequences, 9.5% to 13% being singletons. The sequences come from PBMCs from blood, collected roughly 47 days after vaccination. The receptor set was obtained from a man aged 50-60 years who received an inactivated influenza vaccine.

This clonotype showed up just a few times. In nucleotides, the CDR3 is TGCGCCAGCAGTGAGGGGCAGGGGGTGTCTGGGACCCAGTACTTC. Protein sequence: CASSEGQGVSGTQYF. The rearrangement uses TRBV10-2 and TRBJ2-5, with 7 bases aligning to TRBD1. With 2 bases clipped from V and 7 bases from J, the junction kept 10 bases outside the gene matches. In germline, CDR1 is WSHSY, CDR2 SAAADI. The CDR3 runs 15 residues.

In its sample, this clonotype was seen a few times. The CDR3 region is CASSVSTDSNQPQHF. In DNA, the CDR3 is TGCGCCAGCAGCGTAAGCACAGATAGCAATCAGCCCCAGCATTTT. The chain is built from TRBV4-3 and TRBJ1-5; no firm D call. Trimming removed 5 bases from V and 0 bases from J, with 11 bases in between. Per germline, CDR1 LGHNA and CDR2 YSLEER. CDR3 length: 15 amino acids.

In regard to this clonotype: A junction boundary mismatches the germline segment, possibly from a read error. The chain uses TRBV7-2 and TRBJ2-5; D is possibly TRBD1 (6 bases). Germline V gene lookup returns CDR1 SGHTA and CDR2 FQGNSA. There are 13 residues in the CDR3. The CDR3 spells CASSVYRVETQNF. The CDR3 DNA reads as TGTGCCAGCAGCGTATACAGGGTAGAGACCCAGAACTTC.

The CDR3 region has the DNA TGTGCCAGCAGCCAAACCGGGACTAGCGGGAGAGGACTGTTTTTT. Protein: CASSQTGTSGRGLFF. The rearrangement uses TRBV3-1 and TRBJ2-2; 14 bases fit TRBD2. The CDR3 extends over 15 amino acids. After removal of 2 bases from V and 14 bases from J, the junction contained 7 bases not matched to a gene. Germline-derived CDR1 and CDR2 are LGHDT and YNNKEL (reference sequence). Together with reference TRBV3-1 and TRBJ2-2, the CDR3 gives the full variable domain: DTAVSQTPKYLVTQMGNDKSIKCEQNLGHDTMYWYKQDSKKFLKIMFSYNNKELIINETVPNRFSPKSPDKAHLNLHINSLELGDSAVYFCASSQTGTSGRGLFFGEGSRLTVL.

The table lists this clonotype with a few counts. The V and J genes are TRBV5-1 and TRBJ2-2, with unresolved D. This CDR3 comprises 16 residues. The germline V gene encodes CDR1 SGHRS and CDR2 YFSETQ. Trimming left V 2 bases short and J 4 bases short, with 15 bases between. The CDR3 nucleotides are TGCGCCAGCAGCTTACGGACGGACGCTGCCACCGGGGAGCTGTTTTTT. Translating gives CASSLRTDAATGELFF. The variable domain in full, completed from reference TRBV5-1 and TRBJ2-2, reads KAGVTQTPRYLIKTRGQQVTLSCSPISGHRSVSWYQQTPGQGLQFLFEYFSETQRNKGNFPGRFSGRQFSNSRSEMNVSTLELGDSALYLCASSLRTDAATGELFFGEGSRLTVL.

The CDR3 nucleotides are TGCGCCAGCAGCTTGGTGGTTAAGCGGGGGGGCACAGATACGCAGTATTTT. Its translation: CASSLVVKRGGTDTQYF. This sequence joins TRBV5-1 and TRBJ2-3; 9 bases line up with TRBD2. Germline V gives CDR1 SGHRS, CDR2 YFSETQ. Trimming removed 0 bases from V and 1 base from J; junction bases left unmatched: 6. CDR3 length equals 17 residues.

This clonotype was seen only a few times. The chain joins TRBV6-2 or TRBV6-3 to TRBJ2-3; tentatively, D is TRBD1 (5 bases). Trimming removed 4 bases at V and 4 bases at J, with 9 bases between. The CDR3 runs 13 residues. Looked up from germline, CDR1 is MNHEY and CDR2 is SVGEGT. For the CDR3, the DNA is TGTGCCAGCAGTTTTGCAGGGCCAGATACGCAGTATTTT. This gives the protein CASSFAGPDTQYF.

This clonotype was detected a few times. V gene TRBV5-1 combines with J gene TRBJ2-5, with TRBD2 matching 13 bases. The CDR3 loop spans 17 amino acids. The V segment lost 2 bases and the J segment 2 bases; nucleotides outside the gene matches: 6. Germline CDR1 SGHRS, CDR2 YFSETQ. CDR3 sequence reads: CASSLLGTSGAQETQYF. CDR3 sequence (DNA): TGCGCCAGCAGCTTACTTGGGACTAGCGGGGCTCAAGAGACCCAGTACTTC.

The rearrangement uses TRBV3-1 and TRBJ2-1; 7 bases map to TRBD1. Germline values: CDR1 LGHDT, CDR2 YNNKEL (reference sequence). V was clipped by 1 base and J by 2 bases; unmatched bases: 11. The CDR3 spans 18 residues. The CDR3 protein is CASSQGHRGTHTYNEQFF. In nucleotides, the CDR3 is TGTGCCAGCAGCCAAGGCCACAGGGGTACCCACACCTACAATGAGCAGTTCTTC.

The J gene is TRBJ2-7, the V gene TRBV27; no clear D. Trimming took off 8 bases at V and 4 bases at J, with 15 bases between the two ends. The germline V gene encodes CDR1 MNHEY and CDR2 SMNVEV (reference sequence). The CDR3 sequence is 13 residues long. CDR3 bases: TGTGCCAGCGGACCTCTCATGTCTTACGAGCAGTACTTC. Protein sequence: CASGPLMSYEQYF.

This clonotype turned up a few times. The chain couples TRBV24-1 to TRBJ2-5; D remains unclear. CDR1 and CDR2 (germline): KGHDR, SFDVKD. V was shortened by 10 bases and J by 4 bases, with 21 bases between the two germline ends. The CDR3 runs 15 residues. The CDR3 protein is CATGSGIASRETQYF. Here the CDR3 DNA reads TGTGCCACAGGATCGGGTATCGCCTCAAGAGAGACCCAGTACTTC.

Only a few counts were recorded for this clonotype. CDR3 protein: CASSLDRAGNYGYTF. The CDR3 nucleotides are TGCGCCAGCAGCTTGGACAGGGCTGGAAACTATGGCTACACCTTC. The chain couples TRBV5-1 to TRBJ1-2, with D perhaps matching TRBD1 (6 bases). Between the trimmed V and J ends, which lost 0 bases and 2 bases, there was a span of 11 bases. The CDR3 runs 15 residues. Germline lookup yields CDR1 SGHRS and CDR2 YFSETQ.

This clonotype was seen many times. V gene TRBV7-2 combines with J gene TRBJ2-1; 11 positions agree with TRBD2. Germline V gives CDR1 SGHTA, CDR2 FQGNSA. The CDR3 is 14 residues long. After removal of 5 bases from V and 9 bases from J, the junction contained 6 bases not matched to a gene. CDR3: CASSVLAGGFEQFF. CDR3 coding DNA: TGTGCCAGCAGCGTGTTAGCGGGAGGGTTTGAGCAGTTCTTC.

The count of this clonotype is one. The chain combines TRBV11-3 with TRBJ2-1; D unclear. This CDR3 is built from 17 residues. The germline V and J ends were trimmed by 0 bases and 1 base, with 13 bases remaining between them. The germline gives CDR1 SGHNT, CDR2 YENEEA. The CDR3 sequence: CASSLDPGSQSYNEQFF. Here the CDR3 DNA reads TGTGCCAGCAGCTTAGATCCGGGCTCACAGTCCTACAATGAGCAGTTCTTC.

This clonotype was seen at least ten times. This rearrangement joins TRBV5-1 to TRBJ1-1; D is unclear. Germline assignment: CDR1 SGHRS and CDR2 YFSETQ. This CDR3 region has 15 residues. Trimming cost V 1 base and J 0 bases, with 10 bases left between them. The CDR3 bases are TGCGCCAGCAGCTTGCGGCACCCCATGAACACTGAAGCTTTCTTT. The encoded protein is CASSLRHPMNTEAFF.

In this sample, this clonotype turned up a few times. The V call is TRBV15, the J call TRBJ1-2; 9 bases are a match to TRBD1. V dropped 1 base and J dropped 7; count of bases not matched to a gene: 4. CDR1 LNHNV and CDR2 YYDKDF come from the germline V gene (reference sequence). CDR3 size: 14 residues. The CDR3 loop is CATSRGGTGLGYTF. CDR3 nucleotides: TGTGCCACCAGCAGAGGCGGGACAGGGCTTGGCTACACCTTC.

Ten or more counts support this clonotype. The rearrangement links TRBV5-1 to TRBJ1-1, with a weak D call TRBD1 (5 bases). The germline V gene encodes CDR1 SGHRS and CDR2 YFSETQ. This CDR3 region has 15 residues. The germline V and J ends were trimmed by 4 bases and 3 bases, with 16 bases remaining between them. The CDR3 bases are TGCGCCAGCAGCCCAGGGCGGGGGTCGGACACTGAAGCTTTCTTT. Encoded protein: CASSPGRGSDTEAFF.

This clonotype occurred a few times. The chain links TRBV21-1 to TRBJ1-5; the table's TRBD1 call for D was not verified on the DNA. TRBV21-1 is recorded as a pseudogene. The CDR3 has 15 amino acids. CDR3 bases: TGTGCCAGCAGCAAAGAGGGACAGAGCAATCAGCCCCAGCATTTT. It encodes CASSKEGQSNQPQHF.

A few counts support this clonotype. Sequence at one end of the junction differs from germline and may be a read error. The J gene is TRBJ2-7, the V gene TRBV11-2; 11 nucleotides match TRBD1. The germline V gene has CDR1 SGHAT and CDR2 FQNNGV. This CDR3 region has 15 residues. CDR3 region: CASSLGGTGGYEQYF. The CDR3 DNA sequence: TGCGCCAGCAGCTTGGGGGGGACAGGGGGATACGAGCAGTACTTC.

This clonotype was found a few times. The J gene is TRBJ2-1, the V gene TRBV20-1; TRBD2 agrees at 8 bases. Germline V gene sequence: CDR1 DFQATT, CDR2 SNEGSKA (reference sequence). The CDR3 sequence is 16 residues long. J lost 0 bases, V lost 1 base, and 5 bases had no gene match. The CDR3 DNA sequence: TGCAGTGCTAGAGTTCGTAGCGGGAACTCCTACAATGAGCAGTTCTTC. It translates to CSARVRSGNSYNEQFF.

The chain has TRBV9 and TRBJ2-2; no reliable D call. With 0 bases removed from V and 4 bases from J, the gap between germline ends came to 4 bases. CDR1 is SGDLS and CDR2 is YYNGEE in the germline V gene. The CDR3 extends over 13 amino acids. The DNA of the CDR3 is TGTGCCAGCAGCGTAGGGTTCACCGGGGAGCTGTTTTTT. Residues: CASSVGFTGELFF. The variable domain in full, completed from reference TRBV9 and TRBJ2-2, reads DSGVTQTPKHLITATGQRVTLRCSPRSGDLSVYWYQQSLDQGLQFLIQYYNGEERAKGNILERFSAQQFPDLHSELNLSSLELGDSALYFCASSVGFTGELFFGEGSRLTVL.

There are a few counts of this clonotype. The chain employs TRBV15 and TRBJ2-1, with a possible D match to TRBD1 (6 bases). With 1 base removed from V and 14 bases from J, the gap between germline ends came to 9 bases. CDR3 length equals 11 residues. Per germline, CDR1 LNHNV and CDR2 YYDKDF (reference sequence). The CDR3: CATSRGQEKFF. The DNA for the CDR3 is TGTGCCACCAGCAGAGGACAGGAGAAGTTCTTC.

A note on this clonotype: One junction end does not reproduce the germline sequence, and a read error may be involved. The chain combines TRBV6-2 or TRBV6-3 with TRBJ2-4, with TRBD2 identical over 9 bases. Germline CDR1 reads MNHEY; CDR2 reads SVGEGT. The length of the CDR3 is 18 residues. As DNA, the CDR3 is TGTGCCAGCAGTTACCAGCGGGGGGCAGATATAGCCAAAAACAGTCAGTACTTC. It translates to CASSYQRGADIAKNSQYF.

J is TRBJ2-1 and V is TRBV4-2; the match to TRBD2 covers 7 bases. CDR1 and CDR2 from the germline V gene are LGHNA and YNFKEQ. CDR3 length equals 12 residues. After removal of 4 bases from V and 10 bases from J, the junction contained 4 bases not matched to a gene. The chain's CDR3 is CASSRERGEQFF. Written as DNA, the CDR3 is TGTGCCAGCAGCCGAGAGCGGGGAGAGCAGTTCTTC.

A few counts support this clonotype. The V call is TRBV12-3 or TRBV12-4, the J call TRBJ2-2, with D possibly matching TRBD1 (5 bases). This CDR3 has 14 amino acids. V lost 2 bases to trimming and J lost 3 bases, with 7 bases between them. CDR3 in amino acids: CASSLSRDTGELFF. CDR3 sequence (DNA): TGTGCCAGCAGTTTATCCAGGGACACCGGGGAGCTGTTTTTT.

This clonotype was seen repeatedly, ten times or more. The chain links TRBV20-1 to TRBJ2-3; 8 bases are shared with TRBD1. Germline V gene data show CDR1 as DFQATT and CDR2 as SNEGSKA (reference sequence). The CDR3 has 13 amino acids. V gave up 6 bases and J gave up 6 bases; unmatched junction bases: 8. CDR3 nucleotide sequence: TGCAGTGCGGAGAGGACAGGGCGGGATACGCAGTATTTT. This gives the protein CSAERTGRDTQYF.